These T cell receptor beta chains were read from a single sample in a study of shared clonotypes between healthy human individuals. Clones were sequenced by immunoSEQ multiplex PCR, and TCRdb holds only the in-frame ones, with some missing. The data show approximately 1.5 million clones, about 98.5% seen once. The source material was naive CD4+ T cells sorted from blood. The receptors derive from a man under 40 in good health. Each CDR3 is given without its conserved first and last residue.

TRBV10-1 ASPELASGNEQF
TRBV28 ASSLWGTTNEKLF
TRBV6-4 ASSPSSADTQY
TRBV7-9 ASSLARGGTQY
TRBV7-9 ASSPWGLAGISYEQY
TRBV5-1 ASSSQVTGANVLT
TRBV4-3 ASSPDIGVNEQY
TRBV6-4 ASRKGATGELF
TRBV20-1 SARDGEQF
TRBV28 ASSFGGTTSYEQY
TRBV6-6 ASSLTRNNQPQH
TRBV2 ASSASGTGNGYT
TRBV4-1 ASSQETQVTGAGVF
TRBV4-1 ASSQTGQPGNTIY
TRBV27 ASGGNGVYNEQF
TRBV27 ASKLLAGGWEQY
TRBV28 ASSSRQPPYNEQF
TRBV5-3 ARSLGGHEQY
TRBV29-1 SVDRRTSGRHNEQF
TRBV7-9 ASSGGTSDTGELF
TRBV7-9 ASSLEGTPKYGYT
TRBV5-1 ASSRGLASETQY
TRBV5-1 ASSFKSTDTQY
TRBV7-2 ASSLNVPSGVYEQY
TRBV5-1 ASSGANVLT
TRBV7-9 ASSFIGESYEQY
TRBV25-1 ASSEGGSNQPQH
TRBV7-9 ASSFAGRTVGYT
TRBV19 ATAEDLDNYNEQF
TRBV7-8 ASSRRETIDEQY
TRBV5-4 ASSLALTSTDTQY
TRBV15 ATYDTDTQY
TRBV27 ASSLYLGRVYEQY
TRBV5-8 ASSSGLYTDTQY
TRBV28 ASSLKGEGANQPQH
TRBV10-3 AISESRAGGYEQY
TRBV5-5 ASSLVLVGGTAANTGELF
TRBV11-2 ASSATGVNTEAF
TRBV11-2 ASSLVAGQGYEQY
TRBV18 ASSPSGDGYT
TRBV7-2 ASITRLAVYEQY
TRBV9 ASSFLGTGEDTQY
TRBV5-4 ASSLVPGAPDTGELF
TRBV5-1 ASSFKGQGNTEAF
TRBV21-1 ASRRQGPVCEQY
TRBV19 ASSIQGARRYNEQF
TRBV7-2 ASSLVPGGAYEQY
TRBV18 ASSFTQGTGANVLT
TRBV7-9 ATWETSTDTQY
TRBV18 ASSPLAGHTYEQY
TRBV7-2 ASSRDSSGNTIY
TRBV27 ASRDSWNTGELF
TRBV18 ASSPKHPYEQY
TRBV7-8 ASSSRDRVRETQY